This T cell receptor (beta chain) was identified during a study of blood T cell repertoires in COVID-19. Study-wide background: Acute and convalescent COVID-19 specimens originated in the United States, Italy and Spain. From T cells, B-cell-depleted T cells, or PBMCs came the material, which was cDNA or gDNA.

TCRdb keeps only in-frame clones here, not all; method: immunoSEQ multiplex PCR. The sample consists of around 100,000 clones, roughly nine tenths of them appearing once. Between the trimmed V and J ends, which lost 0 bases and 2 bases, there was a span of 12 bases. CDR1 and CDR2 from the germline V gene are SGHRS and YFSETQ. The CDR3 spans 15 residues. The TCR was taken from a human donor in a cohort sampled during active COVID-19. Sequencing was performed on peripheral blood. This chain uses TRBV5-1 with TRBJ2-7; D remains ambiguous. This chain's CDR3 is CASSLVPIPPYEQYF. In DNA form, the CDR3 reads TGCGCCAGCAGCTTGGTCCCAATTCCCCCCTACGAGCAGTACTTC.